The present TCR beta chain was sequenced within a study of chemoradiotherapy in HPV16-positive cancers. Samples were taken several times over chemoradiotherapy. With V trimmed by 1 base and J by 2 bases, 0 bases remained unmatched. Germline CDR1 SGHAT, CDR2 FQNNGV. The CDR3 is made up of 15 amino acids. Of note for this clone: Its specificity is unknown.

Here immunoSEQ multiplex PCR was the method, and the copy in TCRdb shows in-frame clones only, minus some. The sample carries 930 or so clones, roughly 89% recorded once. Study-wide results and limits: HPV-specific T cells were functionally defined from only a couple of HPV16-positive patients. During treatment, candidate HPV-specific clones and E7-related motifs expanded in tumor.

The material sequenced was tumor tissue, taken from a patient who underwent chemoradiotherapy. This receptor was obtained from a human donor with HPV-associated anogenital cancer. The rearrangement joins TRBV11-2 to TRBJ1-5; 9 bases map to TRBD1. The CDR3: CASSLGTGGNQPQHF. The CDR3 DNA follows: TGTGCCAGCAGCTTAGGGACAGGGGGCAATCAGCCCCAGCATTTT.